This T cell receptor beta chain originates from a study of CD8 T cells in Susac syndrome. In the study overall: Of the sequenced Susac syndrome patients, more than five had active disease and eight or nine were in remission.

Negative isolation was applied to CD8+ and CD4+ T cells, and FACS enrichment was applied to TEMRA cells. The CDR3 has 13 residues. Germline CDR1 SGHDT, CDR2 YYEEEE. V lost 4 bases, J lost 4 bases, and 11 bases lay in between. It was with random hexamers that about 0.45 to 1 ug RNA was reverse transcribed. MiXCR, run by TCRdb on the immunoSEQ multiplex PCR reads, gives a single entry per CDR3 protein. The sample records more than 150,000 distinct CDR3 sequences, around 96% being singletons. The sequenced sample was CD4+ T cells from PBMCs. The chain has TRBV5-6 and TRBJ1-1; D might be TRBD1 (6 bases). This clonotype originated in a human donor with Susac syndrome. CDR3 nucleotides: TGTGCCAGCAGCCCTGACAGGTCCACTGAAGCTTTCTTT. Translating it yields CASSPDRSTEAFF.